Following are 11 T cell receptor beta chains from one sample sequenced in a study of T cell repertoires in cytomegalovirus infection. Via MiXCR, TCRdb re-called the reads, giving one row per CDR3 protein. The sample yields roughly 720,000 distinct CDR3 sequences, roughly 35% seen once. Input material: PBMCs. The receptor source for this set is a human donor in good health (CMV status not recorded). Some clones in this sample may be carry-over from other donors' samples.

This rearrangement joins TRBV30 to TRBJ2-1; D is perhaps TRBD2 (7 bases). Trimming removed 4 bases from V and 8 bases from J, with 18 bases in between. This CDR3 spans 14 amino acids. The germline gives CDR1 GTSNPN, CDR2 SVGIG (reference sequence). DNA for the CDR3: TGTGCCTGGAAGGGGGGGGTCCGTCCCCATGAGCAGTTCTTC. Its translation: CAWKGGVRPHEQFF.

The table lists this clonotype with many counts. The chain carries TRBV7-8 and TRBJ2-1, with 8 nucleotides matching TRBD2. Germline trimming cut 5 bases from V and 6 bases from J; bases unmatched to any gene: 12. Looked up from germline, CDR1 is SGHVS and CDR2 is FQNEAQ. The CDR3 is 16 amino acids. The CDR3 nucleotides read TGTGCCAGCAGCCACTGGCCGGGGGGGGTAAGCAATGAGCAGTTCTTC. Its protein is CASSHWPGGVSNEQFF. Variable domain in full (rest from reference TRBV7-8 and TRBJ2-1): GAGVSQSPRYKVAKRGQDVALRCDPISGHVSLFWYQQALGQGPEFLTYFQNEAQLDKSGLPSDRFFAERPEGSVSTLKIQRTQQEDSAVYLCASSHWPGGVSNEQFFGPGTRLTVL.

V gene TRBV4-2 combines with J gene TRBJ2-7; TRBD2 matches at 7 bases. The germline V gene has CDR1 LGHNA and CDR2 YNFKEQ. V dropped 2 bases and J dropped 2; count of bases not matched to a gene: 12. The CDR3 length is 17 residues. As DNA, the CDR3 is TGTGCCAGCAGCCAAAATACGGGCGGGAGTGGGGCCTACGAGCAGTACTTC. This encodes CASSQNTGGSGAYEQYF.

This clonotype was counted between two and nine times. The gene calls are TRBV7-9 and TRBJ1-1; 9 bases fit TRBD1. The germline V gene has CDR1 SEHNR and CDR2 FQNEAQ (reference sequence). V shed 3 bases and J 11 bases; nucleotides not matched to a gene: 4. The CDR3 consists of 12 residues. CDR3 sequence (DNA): TGTGCCAGCAGCTTGGGACAGGGTAAGGCTTTCTTT. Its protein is CASSLGQGKAFF.

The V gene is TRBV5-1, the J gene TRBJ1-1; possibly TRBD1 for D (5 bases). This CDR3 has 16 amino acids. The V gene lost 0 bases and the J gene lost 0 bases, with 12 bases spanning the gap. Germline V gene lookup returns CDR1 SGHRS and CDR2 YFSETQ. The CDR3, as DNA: TGCGCCAGCAGCTTGGTCGGGGGGTCTTTGAACACTGAAGCTTTCTTT. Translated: CASSLVGGSLNTEAFF.

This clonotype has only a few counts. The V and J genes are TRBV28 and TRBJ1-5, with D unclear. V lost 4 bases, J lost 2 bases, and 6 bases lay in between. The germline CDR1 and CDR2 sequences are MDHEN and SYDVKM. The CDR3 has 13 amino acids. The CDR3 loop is CASSYMGNQPQHF. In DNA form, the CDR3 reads TGTGCCAGCAGTTATATGGGCAATCAGCCCCAGCATTTT. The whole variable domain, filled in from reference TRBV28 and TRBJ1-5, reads DVKVTQSSRYLVKRTGEKVFLECVQDMDHENMFWYRQDPGLGLRLIYFSYDVKMKEKGDIPEGYSVSREKKERFSLILESASTNQTSMYLCASSYMGNQPQHFGDGTRLSIL.

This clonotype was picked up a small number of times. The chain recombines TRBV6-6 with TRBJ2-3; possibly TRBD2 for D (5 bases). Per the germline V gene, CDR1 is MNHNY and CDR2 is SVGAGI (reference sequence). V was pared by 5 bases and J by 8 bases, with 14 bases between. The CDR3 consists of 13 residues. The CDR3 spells CASSVESAGTQYF. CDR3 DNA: TGTGCCAGCAGTGTAGAGTCGGCGGGTACGCAGTATTTT.

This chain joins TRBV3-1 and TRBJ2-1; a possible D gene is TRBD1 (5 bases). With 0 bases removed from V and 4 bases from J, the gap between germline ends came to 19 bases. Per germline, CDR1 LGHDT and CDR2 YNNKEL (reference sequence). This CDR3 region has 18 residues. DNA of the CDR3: TGTGCCAGCAGCCAAGAGACAGCTTCCCTTAAACTTTACAATGAGCAGTTCTTC. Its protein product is CASSQETASLKLYNEQFF.

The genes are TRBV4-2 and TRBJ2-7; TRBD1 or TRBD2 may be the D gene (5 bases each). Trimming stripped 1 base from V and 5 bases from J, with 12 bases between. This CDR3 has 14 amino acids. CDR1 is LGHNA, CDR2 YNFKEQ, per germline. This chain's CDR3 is CASSQGHGADEQYF. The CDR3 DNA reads TGTGCCAGCAGCCAAGGACACGGGGCGGACGAGCAGTACTTC.

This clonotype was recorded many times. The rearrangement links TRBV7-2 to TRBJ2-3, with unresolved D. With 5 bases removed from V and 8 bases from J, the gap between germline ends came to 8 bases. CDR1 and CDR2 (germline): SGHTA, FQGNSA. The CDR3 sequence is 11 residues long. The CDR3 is CASSPHGTQYF. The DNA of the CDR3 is TGTGCCAGCAGCCCGCACGGTACGCAGTATTTT.

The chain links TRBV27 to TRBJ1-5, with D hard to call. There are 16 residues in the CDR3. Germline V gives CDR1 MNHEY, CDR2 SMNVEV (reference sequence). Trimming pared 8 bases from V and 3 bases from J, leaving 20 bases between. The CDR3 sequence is CASRIGGQGINQPQHF. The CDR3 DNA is TGTGCCAGCCGGATAGGTGGCCAAGGGATCAATCAGCCCCAGCATTTT.